These 31 T cell receptor beta chains share one sample of origin, sequenced in a study of cytomegalovirus exposure and HLA in healthy donors. Both 60 Vbeta primers and 13 Jbeta primers went into the PCR. Using immunoSEQ multiplex PCR, the repertoire was profiled, and TCRdb retains in-frame clones only, with some absent. There are under 150,000 clones in the sample; approximately 83% occur only once, and about 2.3% lies in the top ten. The material sequenced was PBMCs. These receptors came from a male donor in good health and CMV-seronegative.

This clone was observed once. V gene TRBV27 combines with J gene TRBJ1-1; 7 positions match TRBD1. The CDR3 has 14 amino acids. Per germline, CDR1 MNHEY and CDR2 SMNVEV (reference sequence). Trimming at V came to 3 bases and at J to 2 bases, leaving 3 bases not matched to a gene. This chain's CDR3 is CASSFRGVNTEAFF. The DNA of the CDR3 is TGTGCCAGCAGTTTCAGGGGGGTAAACACTGAAGCTTTCTTT.

The chain couples TRBV6-1 to TRBJ2-1; tentatively, D is TRBD1 (6 bases). The CDR3 is 15 amino acids. The V end lost 6 bases, the J end lost 5 bases, and 17 bases lay between the germline ends. Germline values: CDR1 MNHNS, CDR2 SASEGT. CDR3 region: CASSAQGTSHNEQFF. The CDR3 nucleotides are TGTGCCAGCAGCGCCCAGGGGACATCTCACAATGAGCAGTTCTTC.

The gene calls are TRBV7-2 and TRBJ1-1; no clear D gene. Germline CDR1 and CDR2: SGHTA and FQGNSA. Trimming pared 5 bases from V and 0 bases from J, leaving 16 bases between. The CDR3 is made up of 16 amino acids. This CDR3 is CASSPRLNGMNTEAFF. CDR3 in DNA: TGTGCCAGCAGCCCGCGACTTAATGGTATGAACACTGAAGCTTTCTTT. Full variable domain (outside the CDR3, taken from reference TRBV7-2 and TRBJ1-1): GAGVSQSPSNKVTEKGKDVELRCDPISGHTALYWYRQSLGQGLEFLIYFQGNSAPDKSGLPSDRFSAERTGGSVSTLTIQRTQQEDSAVYLCASSPRLNGMNTEAFFGQGTRLTVV.

V and J are TRBV19 and TRBJ2-7; 12 bases are a match to TRBD2. CDR3 length: 17 residues. Germline V lookup: CDR1 LNHDA, CDR2 SQIVND (reference sequence). V was clipped by 6 bases and J by 4 bases; unmatched bases: 13. CDR3 coding DNA: TGTGCCAGTAGCAGTGGCCGTACTAGCGGGAGGTCTTACGAGCAGTACTTC. It encodes CASSSGRTSGRSYEQYF.

This chain links TRBV4-1 with TRBJ2-7, with 9 bases lining up with TRBD2. Per the germline V gene, CDR1 is MGHRA and CDR2 is YSYEKL. There are 17 residues in the CDR3. Trimming cost V 4 bases and J 2 bases; bases outside gene matches: 12. In DNA, the CDR3 is TGCGCCAGCAGCCGAGCCTCATTGAGCGGGGGGACCTACGAGCAGTACTTC. It encodes CASSRASLSGGTYEQYF.

This sequence joins TRBV4-3 and TRBJ2-1, with no clear D. Germline V lookup: CDR1 LGHNA, CDR2 YSLEER. The CDR3 is made up of 13 amino acids. Trimming took off 0 bases at V and 10 bases at J, with 10 bases between the two ends. As DNA, the CDR3 is TGCGCCAGCAGCCAAGATGAAAAACTCGAGCAGTTCTTC. This codes for CASSQDEKLEQFF.

The V gene is TRBV7-9, the J gene TRBJ2-7; TRBD1 matches at 7 bases. The CDR3 spans 15 residues. The germline V gene encodes CDR1 SEHNR and CDR2 FQNEAQ (reference sequence). Losses at the gene ends were 3 bases for V and 2 bases for J; bases not matched to a gene: 7. CDR3 loop: CASSFIQGDPYEQYF. In DNA, the CDR3 is TGTGCCAGCAGCTTCATCCAGGGGGATCCCTACGAGCAGTACTTC.

This clone was seen a few times. J is TRBJ2-7 and V is TRBV4-3; TRBD2 matches 7 bases. The J segment lost 3 bases and the V segment lost 3 bases, leaving 14 bases of the junction unmatched. This CDR3 has 17 residues. The germline V gene encodes CDR1 LGHNA and CDR2 YSLEER. CDR3 bases: TGCGCCAGCAGCCACGCCCTCTCGGCGGGAGTATTCTACGAGCAGTACTTC. This encodes CASSHALSAGVFYEQYF.

The chain joins TRBV5-6 to TRBJ2-7; 10 bases map to TRBD2. The CDR3 consists of 16 residues. The J segment lost 3 bases and the V segment lost 1 base, leaving 7 bases of the junction unmatched. The germline V gene encodes CDR1 SGHDT and CDR2 YYEEEE. The CDR3 protein is CASSLLAGGPFYEQYF. For the CDR3, the DNA is TGTGCCAGCAGCTTGTTAGCGGGAGGCCCCTTCTACGAGCAGTACTTC. Variable domain in full (rest from reference TRBV5-6 and TRBJ2-7): DAGVTQSPTHLIKTRGQQVTLRCSPKSGHDTVSWYQQALGQGPQFIFQYYEEEERQRGNFPDRFSGHQFPNYSSELNVNALLLGDSALYLCASSLLAGGPFYEQYFGPGTRLTVT.

This chain uses TRBV6-5 with TRBJ1-1; D gene unclear. This CDR3 contains 15 residues. The germline V gene has CDR1 MNHEY and CDR2 SVGAGI. V lost 3 bases and J 3 bases, leaving 14 bases between the germline ends. The CDR3 sequence is CASSYNSGDYTEAFF. The DNA of the CDR3 is TGTGCCAGCAGTTATAATTCCGGGGATTACACTGAAGCTTTCTTT.

This clone was found once. V is TRBV7-9 and J is TRBJ2-1; D call uncertain. The V and J ends lost 5 bases and 9 bases respectively, with 17 bases between them. This CDR3 region has 14 residues. CDR1 and CDR2 from the germline V gene are SEHNR and FQNEAQ (reference sequence). The CDR3 region has the DNA TGTGCCAGCAGCCGATTTGACTCCACCGGTGAGCAGTTCTTC. This sequence encodes CASSRFDSTGEQFF. Filled out from reference TRBV7-9 and TRBJ2-1, the complete variable domain reads DTGVSQNPRHKITKRGQNVTFRCDPISEHNRLYWYRQTLGQGPEFLTYFQNEAQLEKSRLLSDRFSAERPKGSFSTLEIQRTEQGDSAMYLCASSRFDSTGEQFFGPGTRLTVL.

The chain couples TRBV27 to TRBJ2-7, with 7 bases that match TRBD1. CDR1 MNHEY and CDR2 SMNVEV come from the germline V gene (reference sequence). The length of the CDR3 is 13 residues. The junction had 3 bases not matched to a gene; V was cut back by 6 bases and J by 1 base. CDR3 loop: CASSGQVSYEQYF. DNA for the CDR3: TGTGCCAGCAGCGGACAGGTATCCTACGAGCAGTACTTC.

The chain recombines TRBV9 with TRBJ2-1; TRBD1 matches 7 bases. Germline loops: CDR1 SGDLS, CDR2 YYNGEE. Unmatched junction bases numbered 5, after V lost 3 bases and J lost 8 bases. This CDR3 has 13 residues. The CDR3 nucleotides read TGTGCCAGCAGCGAGGGGGCAGTGGATGAGCAGTTCTTC. Its translation: CASSEGAVDEQFF.

The gene calls are TRBV13 and TRBJ2-2; no firm D call. CDR1 and CDR2 from the germline V gene are PRHDT and FYEKMQ (reference sequence). This CDR3 has 12 residues. V was clipped by 0 bases and J by 8 bases, with 4 bases between them. The CDR3 here is CASSLGPGELFF. The CDR3, as DNA: TGTGCCAGCAGCTTAGGCCCAGGGGAGCTGTTTTTT.

This chain uses TRBV9 with TRBJ1-4; tentative D call: TRBD1 (5 bases). The germline V gene encodes CDR1 SGDLS and CDR2 YYNGEE. The CDR3 sequence is 15 residues long. V dropped 0 bases and J dropped 7 bases, with 13 bases sitting between them. The CDR3 nucleotides read TGTGCCAGCAGCGTAGGGGGGGGGAGGAGTGAAAAACTGTTTTTT. The encoded protein is CASSVGGGRSEKLFF.

The V and J genes are TRBV4-3 and TRBJ2-5, with 7 positions matching TRBD2. From germline, CDR1 is LGHNA and CDR2 YSLEER. The CDR3 consists of 14 residues. V lost 6 bases and J lost 5; bases outside the gene matches: 9. The CDR3 bases are TGCGCCAGCAGTCCTTCGGGGGGTGGGGAGACCCAGTACTTC. Translation gives CASSPSGGGETQYF.

J is TRBJ2-7 and V is TRBV1; no check of the table's D call, TRBD2, against the DNA was made. TRBV1 is recorded as a pseudogene. The CDR3 loop spans 15 amino acids. The CDR3 reads CTSSRPRGRGYEQYF. CDR3 nucleotide sequence: TGCACCAGCAGCCGCCCCCGCGGGCGCGGCTACGAGCAGTACTTC.

V gene TRBV6-5 combines with J gene TRBJ1-2, with a tentative D call TRBD1 (5 bases). This CDR3 has 13 residues. The V gene lost 5 bases and the J gene lost 4 bases, with 11 bases spanning the gap. CDR1 and CDR2 (germline): MNHEY, SVGAGI. The CDR3 loop reads CASSPWQGYGYTF. CDR3 DNA: TGTGCCAGCAGTCCCTGGCAGGGCTATGGCTACACCTTC.

This clone came up once. The J gene is TRBJ2-4, the V gene TRBV28; perhaps TRBD1 as D (8 bases). V dropped 5 bases and J dropped 9 bases, with 23 bases sitting between them. The CDR3 totals 16 residues. CDR1 MDHEN and CDR2 SYDVKM come from the germline V gene. This chain's CDR3 is CASSQLTGGDAAIQYF. The CDR3 DNA reads as TGTGCCAGCAGTCAACTAACAGGGGGGGACGCCGCCATTCAGTACTTC. Combining the CDR3 with reference TRBV28 and TRBJ2-4 gives the whole variable domain DVKVTQSSRYLVKRTGEKVFLECVQDMDHENMFWYRQDPGLGLRLIYFSYDVKMKEKGDIPEGYSVSREKKERFSLILESASTNQTSMYLCASSQLTGGDAAIQYFGAGTRLSVL.

The J gene is TRBJ2-5, the V gene TRBV10-1; D gene uncertain. The CDR3 has 15 amino acids. Germline V gene data show CDR1 as WNHNN and CDR2 as SYGVQD (reference sequence). The V end lost 0 bases, the J end lost 1 base, and 9 bases lay between the germline ends. Here the CDR3 reads CASSESIDSQETQYF. The CDR3 bases are TGCGCCAGCAGTGAGTCGATAGACTCCCAAGAGACCCAGTACTTC.

The rearrangement joins TRBV21-1 to TRBJ2-5; the table's D call of TRBD2 was not tested on the DNA. TRBV21-1 corresponds to a pseudogene. The CDR3 extends over 17 amino acids. CDR3 in DNA: TGTGCCAGCAGCAAAGGGGTTAGCGGGCGGGAGGGAGAGACCCAGTACTTC. This sequence encodes CASSKGVSGREGETQYF.

This rearrangement joins TRBV25-1 to TRBJ2-3; 7 bases match TRBD1. The CDR3 spans 15 residues. Germline CDR1 reads MGHDK; CDR2 reads SYGVNS. V trimming: 5 bases; J trimming: 4 bases; junction bases outside the gene matches: 9. The CDR3 nucleotides are TGTGCCAGCAGTAACTACAGGGGATCTGCAGATACGCAGTATTTT. This encodes CASSNYRGSADTQYF.

The CDR3 DNA reads as TGTGCCAGCAGCTCCCTACCCAGGGGGGAAACCCAGTACTTC. This translates into CASSSLPRGETQYF. The chain combines TRBV27 with TRBJ2-5; possibly TRBD1 for D (7 bases). This CDR3 contains 14 residues. Per the germline V gene, CDR1 is MNHEY and CDR2 is SMNVEV (reference sequence). V was pared by 6 bases and J by 8 bases, with 19 bases between.

V and J are TRBV29-1 and TRBJ2-2; TRBD2 matches 9 bases. This CDR3 spans 13 amino acids. The trim removed 4 bases at V and 5 bases at J, leaving 2 bases unmatched. CDR1 SQVTM and CDR2 ANQGSEA come from the germline V gene. CDR3 bases: TGCAGCGTTGTAGCGGGAGTAACCGGGGAGCTGTTTTTT. Its protein is CSVVAGVTGELFF.

With respect to this clone: Mismatch with germline at one junction end may stem from a read error. The rearrangement links TRBV7-9 to TRBJ2-3, with D tentatively TRBD2 (5 bases). Germline CDR1 reads SEHNR; CDR2 reads FQNEAQ (reference sequence). The CDR3 contains 17 residues. This CDR3 reads CSSNLRDFHLITDTQYF. The DNA of the CDR3 is TGTTCCAGCAACCTACGGGATTTTCACCTTATCACAGATACGCAGTATTTT.

CDR3 loop: CASNGGGGSEQYF. The CDR3 nucleotides are TGTGCCAGCAACGGTGGGGGGGGCTCCGAGCAGTACTTC. The chain employs TRBV9 and TRBJ2-7, with D perhaps TRBD2 (7 bases). Germline loops: CDR1 SGDLS, CDR2 YYNGEE. This CDR3 spans 13 amino acids. Deletions cut 6 bases from V and 6 bases from J, with 16 bases between.

The rearrangement uses TRBV19 and TRBJ1-5; 7 nucleotides line up with TRBD1. V trimming: 5 bases; J trimming: 7 bases; junction bases outside the gene matches: 5. In germline, CDR1 is LNHDA, CDR2 SQIVND (reference sequence). The CDR3 sequence is 13 residues long. The CDR3 DNA is TGTGCCAGTAGTGCAGGGGGTAGGCAGCCCCAGCATTTT. Encoded protein: CASSAGGRQPQHF.

V and J are TRBV4-1 and TRBJ2-7, with 9 bases lining up with TRBD2. With V trimmed by 1 base and J by 12 bases, 10 bases remained unmatched. The CDR3 extends over 14 amino acids. CDR1 MGHRA and CDR2 YSYEKL come from the germline V gene. The CDR3 DNA sequence: TGCGCCAGCAGCCAAGTTGGTCTAGCGGGAACGAGGTACTTC. It encodes CASSQVGLAGTRYF.

V is TRBV29-1 and J is TRBJ1-4, with TRBD1 as a possible D gene (5 bases). Germline V gene sequence: CDR1 SQVTM, CDR2 ANQGSEA. V shed 7 bases and J shed 5 bases, with 8 bases lying between them. This CDR3 region has 11 residues. CDR3 loop: CSAGQNEKLFF. DNA for the CDR3: TGCAGCGCCGGACAAAATGAAAAACTGTTTTTT.

Here the CDR3 reads CAWKVAYKQDGYTF. In nucleotides, the CDR3 is TGTGCCTGGAAAGTCGCCTACAAACAGGATGGCTACACCTTC. V and J are TRBV30 and TRBJ1-2; a possible D gene is TRBD1 (5 bases). V was clipped by 4 bases and J by 6 bases, with 18 bases between them. Germline-derived CDR1 and CDR2 are GTSNPN and SVGIG (reference sequence). CDR3 length: 14 amino acids.

The chain carries TRBV7-2 and TRBJ2-7; D possibly corresponds to TRBD1 (5 bases). V dropped 11 bases and J dropped 0 bases, with 14 bases sitting between them. The V gene's germline CDR1 is SGHTA and CDR2 FQGNSA. The CDR3 totals 13 residues. In DNA, the CDR3 is TGTGCCGTAGGGGATCATAGCTCCTACGAGCAGTACTTC. Encoded protein: CAVGDHSSYEQYF.